These 3 T cell receptor beta chains were sequenced from one sample in a study of OX40 agonist ivuxolimab in advanced cancers. The table came from immunoSEQ multiplex PCR; TCRdb's copy has only in-frame clones and leaves some out. The sample yields about 76,000 clones, roughly 87% seen once. Material: CD4+ or CD8+ T cells sorted from blood, obtained in a trial of the OX40 agonist ivuxolimab. All receptors come from an adult with an advanced solid tumor such as melanoma, head and neck, liver or kidney cancer.

The V call is TRBV19, the J call TRBJ1-6; no clear D. Deletions cut 4 bases from V and 9 bases from J, with 10 bases between. Germline loops: CDR1 LNHDA, CDR2 SQIVND (reference sequence). The CDR3 is 13 amino acids. CDR3 nucleotides: TGTGCCAGTAGTACACAACGACGTTCACCCCTCCACTTT. It is translated as CASSTQRRSPLHF.

This rearrangement joins TRBV5-4 to TRBJ1-2; no firm D call. The V and J ends lost 0 bases and 4 bases respectively, with 7 bases between them. Germline values: CDR1 SGHNT, CDR2 YYREEE (reference sequence). The CDR3 has 13 residues. In DNA form, the CDR3 reads TGTGCCAGCAGCTTGGAACAGCGCTATGGCTACACCTTC. Its protein product is CASSLEQRYGYTF.

The chain joins TRBV27 to TRBJ2-7; 12 bases are shared with TRBD2. The germline V gene has CDR1 MNHEY and CDR2 SMNVEV (reference sequence). This CDR3 is 16 amino acids long. V shed 3 bases and J 3 bases; nucleotides not matched to a gene: 6. The CDR3 loop is CASSLSSGRANYEQYF. The CDR3 coding sequence is TGTGCCAGCAGTTTGTCTAGCGGGAGGGCCAACTACGAGCAGTACTTC.